This TCR beta chain was documented in a study of regulatory T cells in long-lasting Graves disease. Losses at the gene ends were 4 bases for V and 3 bases for J; bases not matched to a gene: 9. CDR1 is MGHRA, CDR2 YSYEKL, per germline. The CDR3 spans 17 residues. Sample time point: persistent/refractory GD, antithyroid drugs over 5 years with positive TRAb. PBMCs were the source of the RNA used for TCR sequencing. Sequencing libraries for TCR beta were prepared with iRepertoire HTBI primers and Arm-PCR of CDR3 regions. TCRdb recomputed calls from the multiplex PCR reads with MiXCR, one row per CDR3 protein. The profile shows about half a million distinct CDR3 sequences, 22% of them singletons.

The sequencing used peripheral blood mononuclear cells (PBMCs), collected when the disease was refractory, from a patient treated with antithyroid drugs. The chain employs TRBV4-1 and TRBJ1-6; 7 nucleotides match TRBD1. The TCR comes from a female donor with Graves disease. The CDR3 region is CASSLEGGGLYNSPLHF. In DNA, the CDR3 is TGCGCCAGCAGCCTAGAGGGAGGGGGCCTCTATAATTCACCCCTCCACTTT.